A selection of T cell receptor beta chains follows, all from one sample in a study of cytomegalovirus exposure and HLA in healthy donors. Sequencing used immunoSEQ multiplex PCR; TCRdb keeps in-frame clones, though not all of them. Of about 130,000 clones listed, around 70% are singletons. Sequenced: PBMCs. The receptors originated from a man between 25 and 39 years old in good health and CMV-seropositive. Each CDR3 is given with its conserved first and last residue. Fields, in order: V gene, J gene, D gene, CDR3 protein. D genes are given only for firm matches.

V: TRBV10-1; J: TRBJ2-7; D: TRBD1; CDR3: CASSNDRGPLAYF
V: TRBV5-1; J: TRBJ1-2; D: NA; CDR3: CASSLALGLLIF
V: TRBV9; J: TRBJ2-1; D: NA; CDR3: CASSVQAARHNEQFF
V: TRBV10-2; J: TRBJ1-2; D: NA; CDR3: CASSDSENYGYTF
V: TRBV5-1; J: TRBJ2-1; D: TRBD2; CDR3: CASRLSSGALSYNEQFF
V: TRBV4-2; J: TRBJ2-2; D: TRBD1; CDR3: CASSRRGQGTGELFF
V: TRBV5-1; J: TRBJ2-5; D: TRBD2; CDR3: CASSRTRTGETQYF
V: TRBV6-1; J: TRBJ2-2; D: NA; CDR3: CASRGSYYTGELFF
V: TRBV9; J: TRBJ2-3; D: NA; CDR3: CASSPGQFSTDTQYF
V: TRBV25-1; J: TRBJ2-7; D: NA; CDR3: CASRGRFRGREQYF
V: TRBV28; J: TRBJ1-5; D: NA; CDR3: CASSILGSGGNQPQHF
V: TRBV5-4; J: TRBJ1-4; D: NA; CDR3: CASRTDQGSNEKLFF
V: TRBV5-5; J: TRBJ2-7; D: NA; CDR3: CASSLTHYEQYF
V: TRBV7-2; J: TRBJ1-2; D: NA; CDR3: CASSHRGPGGYGYTF
V: TRBV4-3; J: TRBJ1-4; D: TRBD1; CDR3: CASSRMDRATNEKLFF
V: TRBV5-4; J: TRBJ2-1; D: NA; CDR3: CASSLIASSSYNEQFF
V: TRBV7-8; J: TRBJ2-7; D: NA; CDR3: CASSFLGQSEQYF
V: TRBV19; J: TRBJ2-1; D: TRBD2; CDR3: CASSIGPSGGSSYNEQFF
V: TRBV30; J: TRBJ1-2; D: NA; CDR3: CAWNRGGFDGYTF
V: TRBV9; J: TRBJ1-2; D: TRBD1; CDR3: CASSQRDSPYGYTF
V: TRBV6-1; J: TRBJ2-7; D: TRBD1; CDR3: CASSESGTGFYEQYF
V: TRBV7-8; J: TRBJ2-5; D: TRBD2; CDR3: CASSLAGGVETQYF
V: TRBV6-5; J: TRBJ1-4; D: NA; CDR3: CASRGLGREKLFF
V: TRBV5-1; J: TRBJ2-2; D: NA; CDR3: CASSSTYTGELFF
V: TRBV6-8; J: TRBJ2-3; D: TRBD2; CDR3: CASSYSNTAGRKTGTSGSSEYF
V: TRBV29-1; J: TRBJ2-7; D: TRBD2; CDR3: CSVGSGRNYEQYF
V: TRBV9; J: TRBJ1-6; D: NA; CDR3: CASSAQGYNSPLHF
V: TRBV2; J: TRBJ2-5; D: TRBD1; CDR3: CASSAQGFSETQYF
V: TRBV7-2; J: TRBJ1-1; D: NA; CDR3: CASSLQGPTAMNTEAFF
V: TRBV6-6; J: TRBJ1-1; D: TRBD1; CDR3: CASSHRDRGLAFF
V: TRBV29-1; J: TRBJ1-1; D: NA; CDR3: CSALRGTEAFF